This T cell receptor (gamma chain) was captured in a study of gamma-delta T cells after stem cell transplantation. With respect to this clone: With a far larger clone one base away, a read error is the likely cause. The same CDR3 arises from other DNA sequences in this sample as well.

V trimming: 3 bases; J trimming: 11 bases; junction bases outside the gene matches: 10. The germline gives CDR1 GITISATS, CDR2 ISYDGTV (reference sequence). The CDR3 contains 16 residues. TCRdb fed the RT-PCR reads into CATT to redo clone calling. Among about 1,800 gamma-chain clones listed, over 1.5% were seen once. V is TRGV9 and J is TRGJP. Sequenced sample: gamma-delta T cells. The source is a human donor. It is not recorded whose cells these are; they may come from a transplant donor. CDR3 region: CALWELTELGKKIKVF. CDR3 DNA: TGTGCCTTGTGGGAGCTCACCGAGCTGGGCAAAAAAATCAAGGTATTT.